This is a list of T cell receptor beta chains from one sample in a study of blood T cells in healthy people across ages. MiXCR, applied by TCRdb to the 5' RACE reads, yields one record per CDR3 protein. The sample has about 830,000 distinct CDR3 sequences; 60% to 80% are singletons. What was sequenced was blood. The receptors shown here come from a young man in good health. CDR3s include the opening cysteine and the closing phenylalanine or tryptophan. A D gene is named only where the DNA matches it firmly. Expanded clones get a size class; other rows say once, few or many, or leave the size out.

TRBJ2-1 | TRBD2 | few | TRBV9 | TGTGCCAGCAGCGCCCTCCCCTCTCTTTGGCGGGGGGTAGGTAATGAGCAGTTCTTC | CASSALPSLWRGVGNEQFF
TRBJ1-1 | NA | once | TRBV7-9 | TGTGCCAGCAGCTCCCCGCCGGGAGGGGGGCAGATCACTGAAGCTTTCTTT | CASSSPPGGGQITEAFF
TRBJ1-4 | NA | NA | TRBV4-1 | TGCGCCAGCAGCCAAGGAAGTTGGGAAGGCAGGGTGGGAAAACTGTTTTTT | CASSQGSWEGRVGKLFF
TRBJ2-2 | NA | few | TRBV28 | TGCGCCAGCAGTTTGCGGGAAGGGGCCGGGGAGCTGTTTTTT | CASSLREGAGELFF
TRBJ2-4 | NA | few | TRBV4-3 | TGCGCCAGCAGCCAAGAGTGGGTGCGCGCCAAAAACATTCAGTACTTC | CASSQEWVRAKNIQYF
TRBJ2-1 | NA | NA | TRBV24-1 | TGTGCCACCAGTGAGAGAAACAATGAGCAGTTCTTC | CATSERNNEQFF
TRBJ2-7 | TRBD2 | NA | TRBV4-2 | TGTGCCAGCAGCCATGCCGGGGGGGCTTACGAGCAGTACTTC | CASSHAGGAYEQYF
TRBJ2-7 | NA | NA | TRBV6-1 | TGTGCCAGCAGTGAAAGTAGCAGATACGAGCAGTACTTC | CASSESSRYEQYF
TRBJ2-1 | TRBD1 | NA | TRBV29-1 | TGCAGCGTTGAAGATCGGACAGGTCCCAATGAGCAGTTCTTC | CSVEDRTGPNEQFF
TRBJ2-1 | TRBD1 | NA | TRBV20-1 | TGCAGTGCTAGTGATGGACAGGTGGGGAATGAGCAGTTCTTC | CSASDGQVGNEQFF
TRBJ2-7 | NA | NA | TRBV28 | TGTGCCAGCAATTTGAGGATAGAGATCGCCTACGAGCAGTACTTC | CASNLRIEIAYEQYF
TRBJ2-7 | NA | NA | TRBV20-1 | TGCAGTGGTCTAAGGGGCTACGAGCAGTACTTC | CSGLRGYEQYF
TRBJ2-5 | NA | few | TRBV6-2/TRBV6-3 | TGTGCCAGCAGTTACACGGAGGGAGAGACCCAGTACTTC | CASSYTEGETQYF
TRBJ2-3 | NA | NA | TRBV10-3 | TGTGCCATCAGTGAAAGGGCTAGCACAGATACGCAGTATTTT | CAISERASTDTQYF
TRBJ2-7 | TRBD1 | once | TRBV4-3 | TGCGCCAGCAGCCAAGACCTCGCGACCTGGACAGGGGGTATCCACGAGCAGTACTTC | CASSQDLATWTGGIHEQYF
TRBJ1-1 | NA | NA | TRBV10-3 | TGTGCCATCAGTGGGACGGCAACGGTGAACACTGAAGCTTTCTTT | CAISGTATVNTEAFF
TRBJ1-2 | NA | NA | TRBV7-2 | TGTGCCAGCAGCTTAATGGTACAGCCTAACTATGGCTACACCTTC | CASSLMVQPNYGYTF
TRBJ1-6 | NA | NA | TRBV6-6 | TGTGCCTGCAAGCCCCGGGACTATAATTCACCCCTCCACTTT | CACKPRDYNSPLHF
TRBJ2-1 | TRBD2 | few | TRBV4-2 | TGTGCCAGCAGCCAAGAGGGTCATGGGAGGGGAGGGAATGAGCAGTTCTTC | CASSQEGHGRGGNEQFF
TRBJ2-5 | NA | NA | TRBV20-1 | TGCAGTGCTATGCCCTACCAAGAGACCCAGTACTTC | CSAMPYQETQYF